This is a list of T cell receptor beta chains from one sample in a study of blood T cell repertoires in COVID-19. Method: immunoSEQ multiplex PCR; TCRdb's copy keeps in-frame clones and lacks some. The sample holds around 200,000 clones, around 86% seen once. Sequenced input: PBMCs or T cells enriched from blood (not recorded which). The source is a man aged 40-49 years with acute COVID-19. The CDR3 runs from the conserved cysteine through the conserved F or W. D genes are given only for firm matches. A clone size is listed for some rows: how often the clone was seen (once, few, many), or a class if it is expanded.

V gene,clone size,D gene,J gene,CDR3 protein,CDR3 DNA
TRBV29-1,-,-,TRBJ1-2,CSAGQDYGYTF,TGCAGCGCCGGACAAGACTATGGCTACACCTTC
TRBV6-1,-,-,TRBJ2-7,CASSELKEIYYEQYF,TGTGCCAGCAGTGAATTGAAGGAGATCTACTACGAGCAGTACTTC
TRBV10-3,-,-,TRBJ1-1,CAISDPGQNTEAFF,TGTGCCATCAGTGATCCGGGACAGAACACTGAAGCTTTCTTT
TRBV2,-,TRBD1,TRBJ1-5,CASTWDREGPRSNQPQHF,TGTGCCAGCACCTGGGACAGGGAAGGCCCCAGGAGCAATCAGCCCCAGCATTTT
TRBV2,-,-,TRBJ2-3,CASLPGRSTDTQYF,TGTGCCAGCCTCCCAGGTCGGAGCACAGATACGCAGTATTTT
TRBV5-1,-,TRBD1,TRBJ1-1,CASSPSLGQVRAFF,TGCGCCAGCAGCCCCTCATTAGGACAGGTGAGGGCTTTCTTT
TRBV18,once,-,TRBJ2-6,CASLSSGANVLTF,TGTGCCAGCCTTAGCTCTGGGGCCAACGTCCTGACTTTC
TRBV20-1,-,TRBD2,TRBJ2-3,CRGLAGDTQYF,TGCAGAGGACTAGCGGGAGATACGCAGTATTTT
TRBV6-6,-,TRBD2,TRBJ2-1,CASSYGLAGGEQFF,TGTGCCAGCAGTTACGGACTAGCGGGAGGGGAGCAGTTCTTC
TRBV10-3,once,TRBD1,TRBJ2-7,CATVPGGLPEQYF,TGTGCCACGGTCCCAGGGGGTCTCCCCGAGCAGTACTTC
TRBV18,many,-,TRBJ2-2,CASSSEGRRDTGELFF,TGTGCCAGCTCCTCGGAGGGGCGCCGAGACACCGGGGAGCTGTTTTTT
TRBV9,-,TRBD2,TRBJ2-1,CASSETSGRYGEQFF,TGTGCCAGCAGCGAGACTAGCGGGAGGTACGGTGAGCAGTTCTTC
TRBV3-1/TRBV3-2,once,TRBD2,TRBJ2-1,CASSQVTTSGGGGVF,TGTGCCAGCAGCCAAGTTACGACTAGCGGGGGTGGAGGGGTCTTC
TRBV6-1,-,-,TRBJ1-2,CASSEVGAQANYGYTF,TGTGCCAGCAGTGAAGTAGGGGCCCAAGCTAACTATGGCTACACCTTC
TRBV28,-,-,TRBJ1-1,CASTIPNTEAFF,TGTGCCAGCACCATCCCGAACACTGAAGCTTTCTTT